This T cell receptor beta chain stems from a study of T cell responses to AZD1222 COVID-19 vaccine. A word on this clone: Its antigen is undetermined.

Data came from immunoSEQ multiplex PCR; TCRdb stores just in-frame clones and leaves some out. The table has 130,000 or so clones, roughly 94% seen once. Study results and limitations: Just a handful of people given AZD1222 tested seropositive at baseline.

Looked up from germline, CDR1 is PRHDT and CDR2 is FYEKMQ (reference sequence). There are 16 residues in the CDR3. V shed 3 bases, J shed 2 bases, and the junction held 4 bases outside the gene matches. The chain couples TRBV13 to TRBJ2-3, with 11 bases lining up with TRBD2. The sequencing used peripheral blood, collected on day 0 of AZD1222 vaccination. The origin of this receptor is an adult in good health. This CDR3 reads CASSFVLAGDTDTQYF. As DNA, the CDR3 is TGTGCCAGCAGCTTTGTACTAGCGGGGGACACAGATACGCAGTATTTT.